Each of the 25 T cell receptor beta chains below was sequenced from the same sample in a study of immune cell composition in non-small cell lung cancer (dated by TCRdb to 2016 to 2017). Normal lung samples were non-adjacent lung tissue taken as far from the tumour as possible, at least 3 cm away, from the same patient. Library preparation employed the immunoSEQ multiplex PCR assay. TCRdb stores this immuneACCESS table with in-frame sequences only. Part of the clones is absent; in the studies checked, under half of the shortfall reflects unresolved V genes, and no reason is known for the rest. Present in this sample are roughly 9,500 clones, 70% to 85% of which were seen just once. Of the sample, about 13% falls within the top ten clones. The sequenced sample was non-adjacent lung tissue. The receptors derive from a human donor with non-small cell lung cancer.

The chain uses TRBV30 and TRBJ1-2; D is uncertain. Looked up from germline, CDR1 is GTSNPN and CDR2 is SVGIG (reference sequence). The CDR3 spans 10 residues. Trimming removed 3 bases from V and 6 bases from J, with 5 bases in between. The CDR3 nucleotides read TGTGCCTGGAGGAGGAATGGCTACACCTTC. Amino acids: CAWRRNGYTF. Filled out from reference TRBV30 and TRBJ1-2, the complete variable domain reads SQTIHQWPATLVQPVGSPLSLECTVEGTSNPNLYWYRQAAGRGLQLLFYSVGIGQISSEVPQNLSASRPQDRQFILSSKKLLLSDSGFYLCAWRRNGYTFGSGTRLTVV.

For this clone: The conserved phenylalanine or tryptophan is not found at the CDR3 terminus, so this likely reflects a read error. The limits of the CDR3 on the DNA are not certain, so only TCRdb's listed CDR3 is given. The V gene is TRBV28, the J gene TRBJ2-7; the listed D gene, TRBD2, was not tested against the DNA. Germline V gene sequence: CDR1 MDHEN, CDR2 SYDVKM. The CDR3 length equals 12 residues, ends included. CDR3 sequence reads: CASIPSGAERRI.

V usage is TRBV10-3 and J usage is TRBJ1-2, with a possible D match to TRBD1 (5 bases). The CDR3 consists of 14 residues. Germline assignment: CDR1 ENHRY and CDR2 SYGVKD. With 2 bases removed from V and 6 bases from J, the gap between germline ends came to 13 bases. This CDR3 reads CAISELRERDGYTF. CDR3 coding DNA: TGTGCCATCAGTGAGCTCAGGGAGAGGGATGGCTACACCTTC.

The rearrangement links TRBV7-9 to TRBJ1-1, with a weak D call TRBD1 (6 bases). In germline, CDR1 is SEHNR, CDR2 FQNEAQ (reference sequence). The V gene lost 3 bases and the J gene lost 0 bases, with 11 bases spanning the gap. This CDR3 has 15 residues. DNA for the CDR3: TGTGCCAGCAGCTTCCAAACAGGGATGAACACTGAAGCTTTCTTT. Residues: CASSFQTGMNTEAFF.

The chain combines TRBV7-9 with TRBJ1-1; no definite D call. The V gene lost 1 base and the J gene lost 6 bases, with 12 bases spanning the gap. Per the germline V gene, CDR1 is SEHNR and CDR2 is FQNEAQ (reference sequence). The CDR3 is 14 amino acids. For the CDR3, the DNA is TGTGCCAGCAGCTTAGACATGAACTCCCCTGAAGCTTTCTTT. Its translation: CASSLDMNSPEAFF.

This chain joins TRBV30 and TRBJ2-3, with D possibly TRBD2 on 6 matching bases. Germline CDR1 GTSNPN, CDR2 SVGIG (reference sequence). This CDR3 spans 14 amino acids. V lost 3 bases and J lost 0, with 10 bases in between. CDR3: CAWRAGLSTDTQYF. The DNA for the CDR3 is TGTGCCTGGAGAGCGGGTCTCAGCACAGATACGCAGTATTTT.

The chain couples TRBV27 to TRBJ2-2; tentatively, D is TRBD1 (5 bases). This CDR3 has 12 residues. The germline V gene has CDR1 MNHEY and CDR2 SMNVEV (reference sequence). Trimming shortened V by 7 bases and J by 11 bases, and 14 bases separated the two germline ends. CDR3 amino acids: CASKVRVGELFF. The CDR3 bases are TGTGCCAGCAAGGTCAGGGTGGGTGAGCTGTTTTTT.

The gene calls are TRBV27 and TRBJ1-2; TRBD1 might be the D (6 bases). CDR1 and CDR2 from the germline V gene are MNHEY and SMNVEV (reference sequence). This CDR3 has 12 residues. Trimming removed 2 bases from V and 6 bases from J, with 7 bases in between. The chain's CDR3 is CASSLQGNGYTF. The CDR3, as DNA: TGTGCCAGCAGTTTACAGGGGAATGGCTACACCTTC.

The CDR3 nucleotides read TGTGCCAGCAGTTACTCTCGGGACATCAGTAACACCATATATTTT. Translation gives CASSYSRDISNTIYF. The chain couples TRBV6-6 to TRBJ1-3, with D possibly matching TRBD1 (6 bases). Germline CDR1 is MNHNY and CDR2 is SVGAGI (reference sequence). The V end lost 0 bases, the J end lost 7 bases, and 13 bases lay between the germline ends. The CDR3 consists of 15 residues.

The chain couples TRBV30 to TRBJ2-7, with TRBD2 as a possible D gene (5 bases). The CDR3 totals 13 residues. From germline, CDR1 is GTSNPN and CDR2 SVGIG (reference sequence). Trimming pared 5 bases from V and 3 bases from J, leaving 14 bases between. The CDR3 sequence: CAWRAAGLYEQYF. The CDR3 nucleotides are TGTGCCTGGCGGGCTGCGGGTCTCTACGAGCAGTACTTC.

The rearrangement uses TRBV7-2 and TRBJ2-2; D may match TRBD1 or TRBD2 (6 bases each). V lost 4 bases and J 4 bases, leaving 13 bases between the germline ends. The CDR3 is 15 amino acids. Germline V gene sequence: CDR1 SGHTA, CDR2 FQGNSA. As DNA, the CDR3 is TGTGCCAGCAGCTCGGCCCGGGGGCCCACCGGGGAGCTGTTTTTT. The encoded protein is CASSSARGPTGELFF.

The chain joins TRBV21-1 to TRBJ1-2; the table's TRBD1 call for D was not verified on the DNA. TRBV21-1 is listed as a pseudogene. The CDR3 contains 14 residues. The CDR3 here is CASRIGGQDYGYTF. In DNA form, the CDR3 reads TGTGCCAGCAGAATAGGTGGTCAGGACTATGGCTACACCTTC.

The CDR3 region has the DNA TGTGCCAGCAGCTTAGTTGGTAGCGGGAATAGCAATGAGCAGTTCTTC. As protein: CASSLVGSGNSNEQFF. The chain recombines TRBV7-6 with TRBJ2-1, with TRBD2 matching 8 bases. Germline V gives CDR1 SGHVS, CDR2 FNYEAQ. CDR3 length equals 16 residues. The ends lost 1 base at V and 6 bases at J; junction bases unmatched: 8.

The gene calls are TRBV4-2 and TRBJ1-6; D is undetermined. The germline V gene has CDR1 LGHNA and CDR2 YNFKEQ. V lost 3 bases and J lost 0, with 9 bases in between. CDR3 length: 16 residues. The CDR3 loop reads CASSQSVGSYNSPLHF. CDR3 DNA: TGTGCCAGCAGCCAGTCAGTGGGCTCCTATAATTCACCCCTCCACTTT.

The chain combines TRBV9 with TRBJ2-2; 8 bases map to TRBD1. This CDR3 is 16 amino acids long. Germline assignment: CDR1 SGDLS and CDR2 YYNGEE. The trim removed 5 bases at V and 6 bases at J, leaving 12 bases unmatched. The CDR3 reads CASRQGEENRAGELFF. The CDR3 bases are TGTGCCAGCAGACAGGGGGAGGAGAACAGGGCCGGGGAGCTGTTTTTT.

The chain employs TRBV5-4 and TRBJ2-4; TRBD2 aligns across 14 bases. Germline CDR1 and CDR2: SGHNT and YYREEE (reference sequence). This CDR3 has 20 residues. V was pared by 0 bases and J by 0 bases, with 8 bases of the junction left unmatched. CDR3 sequence: CASSLELGLAGAIAKNIQYF. In nucleotides, the CDR3 is TGTGCCAGCAGCTTGGAGCTGGGACTAGCGGGAGCGATAGCCAAAAACATTCAGTACTTC.

The gene calls are TRBV14 and TRBJ2-3; D is unclear. This CDR3 has 13 residues. The germline V gene encodes CDR1 SGHDN and CDR2 FVKESK. The V and J ends lost 1 base and 6 bases respectively, with 8 bases between them. This CDR3 is CASSQATFDTQYF. The CDR3 nucleotides are TGTGCCAGCAGCCAAGCAACTTTTGATACGCAGTATTTT. Looking up the rest from reference TRBV14 and TRBJ2-3 gives the full variable domain: EAGVTQFPSHSVIEKGQTVTLRCDPISGHDNLYWYRRVMGKEIKFLLHFVKESKQDESGMPNNRFLAERTGGTYSTLKVQPAELEDSGVYFCASSQATFDTQYFGPGTRLTVL.

The chain is built from TRBV4-1 and TRBJ1-4, with a possible D match to TRBD1 (5 bases). The CDR3 has 14 amino acids. Germline V gene data show CDR1 as MGHRA and CDR2 as YSYEKL. V dropped 1 base and J dropped 8 bases, with 11 bases sitting between them. The CDR3 sequence is CASSQVGVREKLFF. The CDR3 nucleotides read TGCGCCAGCAGCCAAGTAGGGGTTCGGGAAAAACTGTTTTTT.

This chain uses TRBV7-2 with TRBJ2-3, with 15 bases identical to TRBD2. V trimming: 5 bases; J trimming: 10 bases; junction bases outside the gene matches: 10. Germline CDR1 is SGHTA and CDR2 is FQGNSA. This CDR3 region has 16 residues. The chain's CDR3 is CASSPPRTSGRAAQYF. The CDR3 bases are TGTGCCAGCAGCCCCCCCCGGACTAGCGGGAGGGCCGCGCAGTATTTT.

This clone was detected a few times. The chain employs TRBV28 and TRBJ1-2; unclear D gene. The V end lost 7 bases, the J end lost 7 bases, and 19 bases lay between the germline ends. From germline, CDR1 is MDHEN and CDR2 SYDVKM. The CDR3 totals 14 residues. Here the CDR3 reads CASTQSAEAGGYTF. The CDR3 DNA is TGTGCCAGCACCCAATCGGCCGAGGCTGGTGGCTACACCTTC.

V usage is TRBV15 and J usage is TRBJ2-1; the D is unclear. V lost 5 bases, J lost 3 bases, and 5 bases lay in between. Germline V gene data show CDR1 as LNHNV and CDR2 as YYDKDF (reference sequence). The CDR3 runs 12 residues. The CDR3 DNA reads as TGTGCCACCAGCGCTAGCTACAATGAGCAGTTCTTC. It specifies CATSASYNEQFF.

This clone was recorded only once. The chain employs TRBV29-1 and TRBJ1-1; TRBD1 might be the D (5 bases). Germline V gives CDR1 SQVTM, CDR2 ANQGSEA. V was trimmed by 6 bases and J by 0 bases, leaving 11 bases between them. The CDR3 extends over 13 amino acids. CDR3 coding DNA: TGCAGCGTAAGACAGTACGTGAACACTGAAGCTTTCTTT. Its protein is CSVRQYVNTEAFF.

This clone was seen only once. V usage is TRBV7-2 and J usage is TRBJ2-4, with TRBD2 matching over 8 bases. The germline V gene has CDR1 SGHTA and CDR2 FQGNSA. The V and J ends lost 0 bases and 6 bases, in that order; junction bases with no gene match: 1. The CDR3 is 14 residues long. CDR3 in DNA: TGTGCCAGCAGCTTAGCCCGGGAGGGAAACATTCAGTACTTC. Its translation: CASSLAREGNIQYF.

This clone was detected only once. The CDR3 nucleotides read TGTGCCAGCAGCTTGGAGTCCCCAACCTACGAGCAGTACTTC. This gives the protein CASSLESPTYEQYF. The chain carries TRBV5-4 and TRBJ2-7; D uncertain. The CDR3 has 14 amino acids. Germline V CDR1 and CDR2: SGHNT, YYREEE (reference sequence). Trimming pared 0 bases from V and 2 bases from J, leaving 9 bases between.

This clone occurred a few times. CDR3 nucleotides: TGTGCCAGCAGTGGAGGAACCGGGACAGTACTTCAAGAGACCCAGTACTTC. Amino acid sequence: CASSGGTGTVLQETQYF. The rearrangement links TRBV6-1 to TRBJ2-5; 7 bases align to TRBD1. The CDR3 extends over 17 amino acids. V was pared by 4 bases and J by 2 bases, with 13 bases of the junction left unmatched. Germline assignment: CDR1 MNHNS and CDR2 SASEGT.